These 15 T cell receptor beta chains were all obtained from the same sample, sequenced in a study of blood T cell repertoires in COVID-19. Data came from immunoSEQ multiplex PCR; TCRdb stores just in-frame clones and leaves some out. This repertoire shows some 160,000 clones, around 82% found once; its top ten account for 5%. Sequencing used peripheral blood. The receptors derive from a woman aged 50 to 60 with acute or convalescent COVID-19.

The chain joins TRBV5-1 to TRBJ2-5; D is possibly TRBD1 (5 bases). Trimming removed 4 bases from V and 4 bases from J, with 11 bases in between. The V gene's germline CDR1 is SGHRS and CDR2 YFSETQ. The CDR3 runs 13 residues. CDR3 sequence reads: CASSTQGAETQYF. CDR3 in DNA: TGCGCCAGCAGCACCCAGGGTGCAGAGACCCAGTACTTC. Complete variable domain (other parts from reference TRBV5-1 and TRBJ2-5): KAGVTQTPRYLIKTRGQQVTLSCSPISGHRSVSWYQQTPGQGLQFLFEYFSETQRNKGNFPGRFSGRQFSNSRSEMNVSTLELGDSALYLCASSTQGAETQYFGPGTRLLVL.

The V call is TRBV2, the J call TRBJ1-2, with TRBD1 matching 8 bases. Germline values: CDR1 SNHLY, CDR2 FYNNEI. The CDR3 has 15 amino acids. With V trimmed by 5 bases and J by 4 bases, 9 bases remained unmatched. The CDR3 here is CASSPGTGVSYGYTF. Here the CDR3 DNA reads TGTGCCAGCAGTCCCGGGACAGGAGTTAGCTATGGCTACACCTTC.

This clone was recorded a few times. The rearrangement joins TRBV6-5 to TRBJ1-5, with D possibly being TRBD1 (5 bases). CDR1 MNHEY and CDR2 SVGAGI come from the germline V gene. Trimming shortened V by 5 bases and J by 4 bases, and 15 bases separated the two germline ends. The CDR3 has 15 amino acids. CDR3: CASSPVLRENQPQHF. For the CDR3, the DNA is TGTGCCAGCAGTCCGGTCCTCAGGGAAAATCAGCCCCAGCATTTT.

V usage is TRBV12-3 or TRBV12-4 and J usage is TRBJ1-2, with D unclear. The CDR3 has 13 residues. Trimming cost V 2 bases and J 6 bases, with 10 bases left between them. The CDR3 reads CASSLRGVNGYTF. The CDR3 region has the DNA TGTGCCAGCAGTTTACGGGGAGTCAATGGCTACACCTTC.

The rearrangement uses TRBV7-3 and TRBJ1-1, with D possibly TRBD1 on 6 matching bases. V dropped 3 bases and J dropped 4 bases, with 12 bases sitting between them. Germline values: CDR1 SGHTA, CDR2 FQGTGA. The CDR3 length is 14 residues. DNA of the CDR3: TGTGCCAGCAGCTTGGACAGCTTGTCCACTGAAGCTTTCTTT. It specifies CASSLDSLSTEAFF.

The chain employs TRBV12-5 and TRBJ2-4; D remains unclear. CDR3 length equals 15 residues. In germline, CDR1 is LGHNT, CDR2 FRNRAP. Trimming removed 2 bases from V and 2 bases from J, with 10 bases in between. CDR3: CASGLSPETKNIQYF. CDR3 coding DNA: TGTGCTAGTGGTTTGTCACCGGAGACCAAAAACATTCAGTACTTC.

This chain joins TRBV5-1 and TRBJ2-2, with 9 bases matching TRBD2. Germline V gene sequence: CDR1 SGHRS, CDR2 YFSETQ. V was clipped by 0 bases and J by 5 bases; unmatched bases: 2. The CDR3 is 15 residues long. The chain's CDR3 is CASSLGLAETGELFF. The CDR3 nucleotides are TGCGCCAGCAGCTTGGGACTAGCGGAAACCGGGGAGCTGTTTTTT. Drawing the rest from reference TRBV5-1 and TRBJ2-2, the complete variable domain is KAGVTQTPRYLIKTRGQQVTLSCSPISGHRSVSWYQQTPGQGLQFLFEYFSETQRNKGNFPGRFSGRQFSNSRSEMNVSTLELGDSALYLCASSLGLAETGELFFGEGSRLTVL.

The chain has TRBV6-2 or TRBV6-3 and TRBJ1-1, with TRBD1 identical over 7 bases. Germline V lookup: CDR1 MNHEY, CDR2 SVGEGT. There are 15 residues in the CDR3. V dropped 2 bases and J dropped 6; count of bases not matched to a gene: 9. CDR3 in DNA: TGTGCCAGCAGTTACGTTCACAGGGGCAGAGCTGAAGCTTTCTTT. Protein sequence: CASSYVHRGRAEAFF.

The V and J genes are TRBV2 and TRBJ1-5, with TRBD1 matching over 10 bases. CDR3 length: 15 residues. In germline, CDR1 is SNHLY, CDR2 FYNNEI. With V trimmed by 8 bases and J by 6 bases, 10 bases remained unmatched. The CDR3 region has the DNA TGTGCCAGCTCCGCCGGGACAGGGGATGGTCAGCCCCAGCATTTT. Translating gives CASSAGTGDGQPQHF. The full variable domain, with the rest looked up from reference TRBV2 and TRBJ1-5, is EPEVTQTPSHQVTQMGQEVILRCVPISNHLYFYWYRQILGQKVEFLVSFYNNEISEKSEIFDDQFSVERPDGSNFTLKIRSTKLEDSAMYFCASSAGTGDGQPQHFGDGTRLSIL.

This clone was picked up one time. The chain links TRBV4-3 to TRBJ2-5; 7 nucleotides line up with TRBD2. The V segment lost 1 base and the J segment 3 bases; nucleotides outside the gene matches: 5. Germline V CDR1 and CDR2: LGHNA, YSLEER. CDR3 length equals 15 residues. CDR3 residues: CASSQVGGAEETQYF. The CDR3 bases are TGCGCCAGCAGCCAAGTGGGAGGGGCTGAAGAGACCCAGTACTTC.

The chain is built from TRBV6-5 and TRBJ1-2; tentatively, D is TRBD1 (5 bases). This CDR3 contains 11 residues. The germline V gene encodes CDR1 MNHEY and CDR2 SVGAGI. V shed 10 bases and J shed 13 bases, with 19 bases lying between them. CDR3 residues: CATGRERGSTF. The CDR3, as DNA: TGTGCCACGGGGAGGGAAAGGGGTAGCACCTTC.

The gene calls are TRBV9 and TRBJ2-3, with D perhaps matching TRBD1 (5 bases). Germline V gene lookup returns CDR1 SGDLS and CDR2 YYNGEE. CDR3 length: 12 residues. The V end was cut by 4 bases, the J end by 5 bases, with 8 bases between. The CDR3 reads CASSLRGDTQYF. CDR3 in DNA: TGTGCCAGCAGCCTAAGGGGAGATACGCAGTATTTT. The full variable domain, completed using reference TRBV9 and TRBJ2-3, is DSGVTQTPKHLITATGQRVTLRCSPRSGDLSVYWYQQSLDQGLQFLIQYYNGEERAKGNILERFSAQQFPDLHSELNLSSLELGDSALYFCASSLRGDTQYFGPGTRLTVL.

This chain links TRBV6-5 with TRBJ1-1; D is perhaps TRBD1 (6 bases). This CDR3 contains 14 residues. V was cut by 7 bases and J by 1 base, with 13 bases left in between. Looked up from germline, CDR1 is MNHEY and CDR2 is SVGAGI. CDR3 nucleotides: TGTGCCAGCACCCTGGACAGACAGAACACTGAAGCTTTCTTT. It specifies CASTLDRQNTEAFF.

The chain links TRBV19 to TRBJ1-5; the match to TRBD1 covers 8 bases. The CDR3 loop spans 17 amino acids. Germline trimming cut 5 bases from V and 7 bases from J; bases unmatched to any gene: 16. Germline CDR1 LNHDA, CDR2 SQIVND (reference sequence). CDR3 region: CASSSHLPQGAGQPQHF. In DNA, the CDR3 is TGTGCCAGTAGTTCCCATCTTCCCCAGGGGGCTGGGCAGCCCCAGCATTTT.

The J gene is TRBJ2-7, the V gene TRBV6-2 or TRBV6-3; D possibly corresponds to TRBD1 (6 bases). Per the germline V gene, CDR1 is MNHEY and CDR2 is SVGEGT. With 2 bases removed from V and 5 bases from J, the gap between germline ends came to 19 bases. The CDR3 has 16 amino acids. The CDR3 sequence: CASSYGWDTLPDEQYF. DNA of the CDR3: TGTGCCAGCAGTTACGGGTGGGACACCCTCCCCGACGAGCAGTACTTC.